The T cell receptor beta chain described here comes from a study of beta chain features in type 1 diabetes (dated by TCRdb to the late 2010s). The study in broad terms: Patients and healthy donors did not differ in mean age, gender distribution, total cell number or subset yield. Naive and central memory subsets were obtained from all 30 or so donors, but regulatory and stem cell-like memory subsets were isolated from only 8 patients and roughly 8 healthy donors. In the study, TCRB repertoires of sorted circulating CD4+ T cell subsets from recently diagnosed type 1 diabetes patients were compared with those of matched healthy donors. A total of 100 million to 140 million sorted cells were examined across all samples, and the number of cells per subset was strongly correlated with RNA yield. Overall study results and their limits: A moderate but significant shortening of TCRB CDR3 length was observed in type 1 diabetes patients in all four CD4+ subsets. Because cDNA was sequenced instead of genomic DNA, highly expressing activated cells could be over-represented, though the groups showed no difference in activation or CD3 levels. PCR may preferentially amplify shorter templates, but because patient and control samples were amplified and corrected together, any resulting skew would affect both groups equally. Fewer insertions and more nucleotide deletions at VDJ recombination sites were observed in patients with type 1 diabetes, implying thymic rearrangement abnormalities. HLA sub-analyses involved small numbers of individuals, so any influence of HLA type on TCRB rearrangement remained unresolved. Naive, central memory and regulatory TCRB repertoires appeared to be more alike among patients than among healthy donors.

Concerning this clone itself: The clone's antigen remains unknown. No much larger clone exists at a distance of one base, and base qualities are not known.

The entire isolated RNA was reverse transcribed using the High Capacity cDNA Reverse Transcription Kit, and thus expressed TCRB transcripts were sequenced. Deep immunoSEQ sequencing was performed on naive, central memory and regulatory T cell samples, with an average of roughly 4 million total reads per sample. After sorted cells were lysed in RLT buffer, RNA was extracted with DNase-treated RNeasy Micro or Mini kits, with the choice depending on cell number. Each cell subset was processed separately to prevent cross-contamination, with patient and healthy donor samples processed together. Using the immunoSEQ multiplex PCR, TCRB sequences were amplified from cDNA into 87-bp fragments spanning the CDR3 region. Amplicons were sequenced on the Illumina HiSeq platform. In the source study's methods: Synthetic template baselines were used to correct PCR bias computationally, reads within Hamming distance 2 were collapsed, and singletons that could not be merged were discarded. Reads were aligned against IMGT to assign V, D and J genes, CDR3 length and insertions or deletions at six rearrangement sites. Within each subset, clonotype counts were normalized to the number of sorted cells before true diversity and Gini coefficients were calculated with the tcR R package. The overlap coefficient, calculated on TCRB nucleotide sequences, was used to quantify repertoire sharing. As a proxy for the pre-selection repertoire, out-of-frame TCRB sequences from naive cells were analyzed. Held by TCRdb, this immuneACCESS table contains in-frame sequences only and omits some clones. Under half of the omission traces to an unresolved V gene where checked; the cause of the rest is unknown. V and J calls plus clone size are reproduced from that table; the DNA served to infer D and trimming. The sample table contains 600,000 to 700,000 clones; only one count was recorded for 9.5% to 15% of them. The leading ten clones occupy approximately 0.11% of the sample.

CDR1 and CDR2 were assigned from the germline V gene as SGHTA and FQGNSA. Deletion took 5 bases off V and 7 bases off J, with a span of 17 bases between the germline ends. The CDR3 measures 14 amino acids from cysteine to phenylalanine. CDR3 DNA only is kept here, 42 bases in frame from base 1. From each donor, a single peripheral blood sample of approximately 110 mL on average was drawn into heparinised tubes. Naive, central memory, regulatory and stem cell-like memory CD4+ T cells were sorted on a BD FACSAria II using a panel including CD45RO, CCR7, CD25, CD127, CD95 and CD27. Purity was above 95% for every sorted population. Right away, PBMCs were isolated by Lymphoprep density gradient centrifugation and were stained directly, with no culture step. Samples were stained and sorted in pairs, with one healthy donor and one patient per experiment, so that batch effects were minimized.

This TCR came from a young man with type 1 diabetes. Rearrangement joined TRBV7-2 to TRBJ2-5, with no reliable assignment of the D segment. The specimen was naive CD4+ T cells from blood. The sample's cell subset or site label is to be understood as: true naive CD4+ T cells. The DNA reads TGTGCCAGCAGCGCCGAAGCAGGTTTAGGGACCCAGTACTTC. This gives the protein CASSAEAGLGTQYF.